The 29 T cell receptor beta chains presented below share a single source sample, sequenced in a study of cytomegalovirus exposure and HLA in healthy donors. Researchers ran the PCR with 60 Vbeta and 13 Jbeta primers. The protocol was immunoSEQ multiplex PCR, while the TCRdb copy is restricted to in-frame clones and leaves out a portion. The sample shows some 140,000 clones, about 80% of them seen only once. The specimen sequenced was PBMCs. Receptors were obtained from a male donor in good health and CMV-seropositive.

This chain links TRBV4-3 with TRBJ2-1; 11 bases match TRBD2. The germline V gene encodes CDR1 LGHNA and CDR2 YSLEER. This CDR3 spans 18 amino acids. J was trimmed by 8 bases and V by 0 bases; bases with no gene match: 12. The CDR3 nucleotides read TGCGCCAGCAGCCAAGATGGCCTAGCGGGAGGTGGGTTTCATGAGCAGTTCTTC. It codes for CASSQDGLAGGGFHEQFF.

The gene calls are TRBV7-3 and TRBJ2-3, with D possibly being TRBD2 (5 bases). The germline CDR1 and CDR2 sequences are SGHTA and FQGTGA. The CDR3 consists of 14 residues. The germline V and J ends were trimmed by 0 bases and 4 bases, with 8 bases remaining between them. The CDR3 bases are TGTGCCAGCAGCTTAACTTCCGGGGCAGATACGCAGTATTTT. Translated: CASSLTSGADTQYF. The full variable domain, with the rest looked up from reference TRBV7-3 and TRBJ2-3, is GAGVSQTPSNKVTEKGKYVELRCDPISGHTALYWYRQSLGQGPEFLIYFQGTGAADDSGLPNDRFFAVRPEGSVSTLKIQRTERGDSAVYLCASSLTSGADTQYFGPGTRLTVL.

This clone came up once. The V gene is TRBV2, the J gene TRBJ1-1; TRBD1 agrees at 7 bases. CDR3 size: 15 residues. V dropped 7 bases and J dropped 0; count of bases not matched to a gene: 8. Germline CDR1 is SNHLY and CDR2 is FYNNEI. The CDR3 spells CASNKPTGMNTEAFF. In nucleotides, the CDR3 is TGTGCCAGCAACAAGCCGACAGGGATGAACACTGAAGCTTTCTTT.

The J gene is TRBJ1-2, the V gene TRBV7-2; 9 bases are a match to TRBD1. The CDR3 is 15 residues long. Germline lookup yields CDR1 SGHTA and CDR2 FQGNSA. Trimming at V came to 0 bases and at J to 5 bases, leaving 4 bases not matched to a gene. The CDR3 region has the DNA TGTGCCAGCAGCTTAGCGTTCGGACAGGGGTATGGCTACACCTTC. This gives the protein CASSLAFGQGYGYTF.

The chain combines TRBV2 with TRBJ2-4; D is possibly TRBD1 (5 bases). Germline CDR1 and CDR2: SNHLY and FYNNEI. V gave up 3 bases and J gave up 9 bases, with 9 bases separating them. The CDR3 is 12 residues long. CDR3 loop: CASSEGLGIQYF. The CDR3, as DNA: TGTGCCAGCAGTGAGGGGCTCGGCATTCAGTACTTC.

CDR3 amino acids: CAVTSGTSGRPLYEQYF. CDR3 DNA sequence: TGTGCCGTCACCTCCGGGACTAGCGGGAGGCCACTCTACGAGCAGTACTTC. The chain has TRBV28 and TRBJ2-7; the match to TRBD2 covers 15 bases. The germline CDR1 and CDR2 sequences are MDHEN and SYDVKM. V trimming: 11 bases; J trimming: 3 bases; junction bases outside the gene matches: 14. This CDR3 region has 17 residues.

The gene calls are TRBV2 and TRBJ2-1; 7 bases map to TRBD2. Germline CDR1 SNHLY, CDR2 FYNNEI. The J segment lost 9 bases and the V segment lost 7 bases, leaving 15 bases of the junction unmatched. The CDR3 length is 15 residues. The CDR3 loop reads CASIRLASGNGEQFF. The CDR3 DNA reads TGTGCCAGCATCAGACTAGCTTCGGGTAATGGTGAGCAGTTCTTC.

The V and J genes are TRBV12-5 and TRBJ1-4; D is perhaps TRBD1 (5 bases). This CDR3 spans 15 amino acids. V gave up 8 bases and J gave up 4 bases, with 17 bases separating them. Germline CDR1 and CDR2: LGHNT and FRNRAP. The CDR3 spells CASTLDRDFNEKLFF. In DNA form, the CDR3 reads TGTGCTAGTACGCTCGACCGGGACTTTAATGAAAAACTGTTTTTT. Based on the CDR3 plus reference TRBV12-5 and TRBJ1-4, the full variable domain is DARVTQTPRHKVTEMGQEVTMRCQPILGHNTVFWYRQTMMQGLELLAYFRNRAPLDDSGMPKDRFSAEMPDATLATLKIQPSEPRDSAVYFCASTLDRDFNEKLFFGSGTQLSVL.

This chain joins TRBV9 and TRBJ2-7, with 9 bases that match TRBD2. The CDR3 totals 15 residues. The J segment lost 5 bases and the V segment lost 0 bases, leaving 6 bases of the junction unmatched. Per germline, CDR1 SGDLS and CDR2 YYNGEE. CDR3 region: CASSVAGGGAHEQYF. CDR3 sequence (DNA): TGTGCCAGCAGCGTAGCTGGCGGGGGGGCTCACGAGCAGTACTTC.

The chain uses TRBV11-2 and TRBJ2-5; TRBD1 matches at 10 bases. Looked up from germline, CDR1 is SGHAT and CDR2 is FQNNGV. V lost 6 bases to trimming and J lost 5 bases; unmatched junction nucleotides: 9. The CDR3 has 15 residues. Written as DNA, the CDR3 is TGTGCCAGCAGGCAGACAGGGGGCTCGGGGGAGACCCAGTACTTC. This translates into CASRQTGGSGETQYF. The full variable domain, completed using reference TRBV11-2 and TRBJ2-5, is EAGVAQSPRYKIIEKRQSVAFWCNPISGHATLYWYQQILGQGPKLLIQFQNNGVVDDSQLPKDRFSAERLKGVDSTLKIQPAKLEDSAVYLCASRQTGGSGETQYFGPGTRLLVL.

The chain employs TRBV30 and TRBJ2-3, with 7 bases lining up with TRBD2. Germline-derived CDR1 and CDR2 are GTSNPN and SVGIG (reference sequence). The CDR3 extends over 14 amino acids. Trimming at V came to 7 bases and at J to 2 bases, leaving 9 bases not matched to a gene. For the CDR3, the DNA is TGTGCCTCCCGACTAGCCGCCTTCACAGATACGCAGTATTTT. Translated, it gives CASRLAAFTDTQYF.

This rearrangement joins TRBV7-3 to TRBJ1-6; 10 nucleotides line up with TRBD1. The V gene's germline CDR1 is SGHTA and CDR2 FQGTGA. The CDR3 has 14 residues. V was clipped by 5 bases and J by 10 bases; unmatched bases: 5. The CDR3 nucleotides are TGTGCCAGCAGCATGGGACAGGGGTACTCACCCCTCCACTTT. It encodes CASSMGQGYSPLHF.

This rearrangement joins TRBV18 to TRBJ2-7; 8 bases fit TRBD1. The CDR3 is 14 residues long. Looked up from germline, CDR1 is KGHSH and CDR2 is LQKENI. Trimming cost V 4 bases and J 5 bases; bases outside gene matches: 7. Written as DNA, the CDR3 is TGTGCCAGCTCACAGGAGACAGGGGAGCACGAGCAGTACTTC. The encoded protein is CASSQETGEHEQYF.

The chain carries TRBV6-1 and TRBJ1-6, with 7 positions matching TRBD1. This CDR3 spans 19 amino acids. Germline CDR1 MNHNS, CDR2 SASEGT. After removal of 2 bases from V and 0 bases from J, the junction contained 10 bases not matched to a gene. This CDR3 reads CASSEPGTESRSYNSPLHF. CDR3 in DNA: TGTGCCAGCAGTGAACCCGGGACAGAGAGCCGCTCCTATAATTCACCCCTCCACTTT.

This clone was picked up a small number of times. The chain employs TRBV28 and TRBJ2-7, with D perhaps matching TRBD1 (6 bases). The germline V and J ends were trimmed by 6 bases and 6 bases, with 12 bases remaining between them. The germline gives CDR1 MDHEN, CDR2 SYDVKM. The length of the CDR3 is 12 residues. CDR3 in DNA: TGTGCCAGCAGCTCACAGGGTACCGAGCAGTACTTC. Translation gives CASSSQGTEQYF.

The chain employs TRBV29-1 and TRBJ2-7, with TRBD2 matching over 12 bases. There are 14 residues in the CDR3. The germline gives CDR1 SQVTM, CDR2 ANQGSEA. V shed 1 base and J 4 bases; nucleotides not matched to a gene: 2. The CDR3 loop reads CSVEGLAGVYEQYF. The CDR3 DNA reads as TGCAGCGTTGAAGGACTAGCGGGGGTGTACGAGCAGTACTTC.

The rearrangement uses TRBV13 and TRBJ2-1; D not resolved. V was cut by 5 bases and J by 4 bases, with 9 bases left in between. Germline CDR1 is PRHDT and CDR2 is FYEKMQ (reference sequence). The CDR3 runs 13 residues. CDR3 DNA sequence: TGTGCCAGCAGCGAACAGAGATACAATGAGCAGTTCTTC. It specifies CASSEQRYNEQFF. The whole variable domain, remainder taken from reference TRBV13 and TRBJ2-1, is AAGVIQSPRHLIKEKRETATLKCYPIPRHDTVYWYQQGPGQDPQFLISFYEKMQSDKGSIPDRFSAQQFSDYHSELNMSSLELGDSALYFCASSEQRYNEQFFGPGTRLTVL.

J is TRBJ2-7 and V is TRBV28; D remains ambiguous. V dropped 3 bases and J dropped 0 bases, with 12 bases sitting between them. The CDR3 loop spans 15 amino acids. Germline V gene lookup returns CDR1 MDHEN and CDR2 SYDVKM. Here the CDR3 reads CASSFLATSSYEQYF. Here the CDR3 DNA reads TGTGCCAGCAGTTTTCTGGCGACAAGCTCCTACGAGCAGTACTTC.

This chain links TRBV2 with TRBJ1-1; D is possibly TRBD1 (6 bases). Germline CDR1 reads SNHLY; CDR2 reads FYNNEI. The CDR3 length is 13 residues. Trimming cost V 4 bases and J 5 bases, with 11 bases left between them. CDR3 region: CASSGGGRTEAFF. The CDR3 DNA is TGTGCCAGCAGTGGAGGGGGAAGAACTGAAGCTTTCTTT.

The chain employs TRBV10-2 and TRBJ1-1; D is possibly TRBD1 (6 bases). The germline CDR1 and CDR2 sequences are WSHSY and SAAADI. Deletions cut 10 bases from V and 0 bases from J, with 12 bases between. There are 13 residues in the CDR3. The CDR3 loop reads CATLGQLNTEAFF. The CDR3, as DNA: TGCGCCACCCTAGGACAGTTGAACACTGAAGCTTTCTTT.

This chain links TRBV28 with TRBJ2-3; TRBD2 aligns across 11 bases. The V and J ends lost 3 bases and 5 bases, in that order; junction bases with no gene match: 10. Germline V CDR1 and CDR2: MDHEN, SYDVKM. The CDR3 spans 17 residues. The CDR3 DNA follows: TGTGCCAGCAGTTTCCCGGAACTAGCGGGAGCCTTAGATACGCAGTATTTT. It encodes CASSFPELAGALDTQYF.

This clone was counted only a few times. The V call is TRBV28, the J call TRBJ2-1, with D unresolved. From germline, CDR1 is MDHEN and CDR2 SYDVKM. The V gene lost 3 bases and the J gene lost 1 base, with 19 bases spanning the gap. The CDR3 totals 18 residues. The CDR3: CASSLVRSGQMSYNEQFF. In DNA form, the CDR3 reads TGTGCCAGCAGTTTGGTTAGAAGTGGGCAGATGTCCTACAATGAGCAGTTCTTC.

This clone came up once. The CDR3 bases are TGTGCCAGCAGCTTCCCCAGCTCCTACGAGCAGTACTTC. The encoded protein is CASSFPSSYEQYF. V usage is TRBV7-9 and J usage is TRBJ2-7; D not resolved. CDR3 size: 13 residues. CDR1 and CDR2 (germline): SEHNR, FQNEAQ (reference sequence). Trimming took off 3 bases at V and 0 bases at J, with 6 bases between the two ends.

The gene calls are TRBV28 and TRBJ2-7; 9 nucleotides match TRBD2. CDR1 and CDR2 (germline): MDHEN, SYDVKM. This CDR3 has 15 residues. Losses at the gene ends were 5 bases for V and 2 bases for J; bases not matched to a gene: 7. In DNA form, the CDR3 reads TGTGCCAGCAGTCTCTTAGCGGGAGCGACCTACGAGCAGTACTTC. It specifies CASSLLAGATYEQYF.

In its sample, this clone was seen a few times. The CDR3, as DNA: TGTGCCAGCTCACCCCCGGGACTGACGAACACCGGGGAGCTGTTTTTT. Protein product: CASSPPGLTNTGELFF. V and J are TRBV18 and TRBJ2-2; D might be TRBD2 (6 bases). The CDR3 is 16 amino acids. Trimming took off 3 bases at V and 0 bases at J, with 11 bases between the two ends. Per germline, CDR1 KGHSH and CDR2 LQKENI.

The chain couples TRBV23-1 to TRBJ2-3; 8 nucleotides line up with TRBD2. TRBV23-1 is identified as an open reading frame with a role that is uncertain. This CDR3 contains 16 residues. Unmatched junction bases numbered 7, after V lost 3 bases and J lost 2 bases. CDR3 DNA: TGCGCCAGCAGTCAGAAGACTAGCGTATACACAGATACGCAGTATTTT. Protein product: CASSQKTSVYTDTQYF.

Only a few counts were recorded for this clone. This chain connects TRBV5-6 to TRBJ1-2, with 8 nucleotides matching TRBD1. CDR1 is SGHDT and CDR2 is YYEEEE in the germline V gene. J was trimmed by 8 bases and V by 4 bases; bases with no gene match: 4. The CDR3 totals 12 residues. The CDR3: CASSQDRVGYTF. The CDR3 DNA reads TGTGCCAGCAGCCAGGACAGGGTGGGCTACACCTTC.

A note on this clone: A junction boundary mismatches the germline segment, possibly from a read error. This sample includes further DNA sequences coding for the same CDR3. The chain carries TRBV6-5 and TRBJ2-7; TRBD1 matches 9 bases. Germline lookup yields CDR1 MNHEY and CDR2 SVGAGI. The CDR3 spans 15 residues. CDR3 region: CASSYSVQGAYEQYF. The CDR3 DNA reads as TGTGCCAGCAGTTACTCCGTACAGGGGGCCTATGAGCAGTACTTC.

The chain joins TRBV6-1 to TRBJ2-1; a weak D match, TRBD2 (6 bases). V was shortened by 0 bases and J by 8 bases, with 14 bases between the two germline ends. Germline-derived CDR1 and CDR2 are MNHNS and SASEGT. The CDR3 has 15 amino acids. Written as DNA, the CDR3 is TGTGCCAGCAGTGAAGCCCCGAGGAGGGGAGATGAGCAGTTCTTC. Its protein product is CASSEAPRRGDEQFF.